This T cell receptor beta chain was captured by sequencing in a study of cytomegalovirus exposure and HLA in healthy donors. Study-wide points: In an earlier analysis, about 87% or about 30%: the productive usage of most TCR beta V segments. The study listed around 150 cytomegalovirus-associated TCR beta chains.

In the PCR, 60 Vbeta and 13 Jbeta primers were used. Repertoires were generated with immunoSEQ multiplex PCR, while TCRdb's copy carries only in-frame clones and drops some. This table has fewer than 350,000 clones, about 90% appearing once. In the case of this clone: Antigen unknown.

This CDR3 spans 15 amino acids. Looked up from germline, CDR1 is SGHNT and CDR2 is YYREEE (reference sequence). V lost 5 bases and J lost 2; bases outside the gene matches: 5. As for the donors, each was a healthy bone marrow donor. The sequence was obtained from a woman aged 18-29 years in good health and CMV-seronegative. Source material: PBMCs. This chain joins TRBV5-4 and TRBJ2-3; 10 bases match TRBD2. The DNA of the CDR3 is TGTGCCAGCAGACTGAGCGGGGGGGCCACAGATACGCAGTATTTT. Protein product: CASRLSGGATDTQYF.